This entry lists 28 T cell receptor beta chains sequenced from one sample in a study of shared clonotypes between healthy human individuals. The data were produced by immunoSEQ multiplex PCR, yet TCRdb's version contains in-frame clones alone and is incomplete. The table includes roughly 1 million clones, 65% to 80% detected once. The sequencing input was memory CD4+ T cells sorted from blood. Subset reported: CD45RA-negative fraction. The receptors come from a young man in good health.

This chain connects TRBV28 to TRBJ1-2; D not resolved. Germline lookup yields CDR1 MDHEN and CDR2 SYDVKM. CDR3 length: 14 amino acids. The V and J ends lost 2 bases and 4 bases respectively, with 11 bases between them. This chain's CDR3 is CASSLAGFGYGYTF. The CDR3 coding sequence is TGTGCCAGCAGTTTAGCGGGGTTTGGCTATGGCTACACCTTC.

CDR3 sequence: CASSLALTSGSDTQYF. CDR3 in DNA: TGTGCCAGCAGCTTAGCTTTGACTAGCGGCTCAGATACGCAGTATTTT. This chain joins TRBV7-2 and TRBJ2-3, with 9 bases identical to TRBD2. There are 16 residues in the CDR3. CDR1 and CDR2 from the germline V gene are SGHTA and FQGNSA. The ends lost 0 bases at V and 4 bases at J; junction bases unmatched: 5.

This rearrangement joins TRBV15 to TRBJ1-2; maybe TRBD1 (6 bases). This CDR3 has 15 residues. The V gene's germline CDR1 is LNHNV and CDR2 YYDKDF (reference sequence). Trimming left V 5 bases short and J 0 bases short, with 13 bases between. CDR3 region: CATSSPTGANYGYTF. In nucleotides, the CDR3 is TGTGCCACCAGCTCCCCGACAGGAGCTAACTATGGCTACACCTTC.

This chain links TRBV5-1 with TRBJ2-1; D may be TRBD2 (6 bases). Trimming removed 0 bases from V and 5 bases from J, with 12 bases in between. The length of the CDR3 is 15 residues. In germline, CDR1 is SGHRS, CDR2 YFSETQ. As DNA, the CDR3 is TGCGCCAGCAGCTTGGCGGCTAGCGCAAACAATGAGCAGTTCTTC. It is translated as CASSLAASANNEQFF.

The chain links TRBV6-5 to TRBJ2-2, with a possible D match to TRBD1 (5 bases). Trimming cost V 4 bases and J 4 bases, with 10 bases left between them. The CDR3 sequence is 14 residues long. Looked up from germline, CDR1 is MNHEY and CDR2 is SVGAGI. CDR3 sequence: CASSWTQVTGELFF. CDR3 bases: TGTGCCAGCAGTTGGACACAGGTCACCGGGGAGCTGTTTTTT.

This clone is a singleton in its sample. The J gene is TRBJ2-1, the V gene TRBV5-1; D gene ambiguous. CDR1 and CDR2 (germline): SGHRS, YFSETQ. Trimming shortened V by 4 bases and J by 8 bases, and 16 bases separated the two germline ends. The CDR3 length is 14 residues. CDR3 region: CASSLEGNWDEQFF. The CDR3 DNA sequence: TGCGCCAGCAGCCTGGAAGGGAATTGGGATGAGCAGTTCTTC. The entire variable domain, with the rest obtained from reference TRBV5-1 and TRBJ2-1, is as follows: KAGVTQTPRYLIKTRGQQVTLSCSPISGHRSVSWYQQTPGQGLQFLFEYFSETQRNKGNFPGRFSGRQFSNSRSEMNVSTLELGDSALYLCASSLEGNWDEQFFGPGTRLTVL.

In this sample, this clone turned up a few times. The chain couples TRBV18 to TRBJ1-4; no reliable D call. Germline CDR1 is KGHSH and CDR2 is LQKENI. Trimming removed 6 bases at V and 6 bases at J, with 11 bases between. The CDR3 has 13 residues. The DNA for the CDR3 is TGTGCCAGCTCCCAGGAGAGGCATGAAAAACTGTTTTTT. It is translated as CASSQERHEKLFF.

The CDR3 DNA follows: TGTGCCAGCGGACGGTCACAGACGAAGGCCTACAATGAGCAGTTCTTC. Translating it yields CASGRSQTKAYNEQFF. This rearrangement joins TRBV28 to TRBJ2-1; D gene ambiguous. Germline V gene sequence: CDR1 MDHEN, CDR2 SYDVKM. This CDR3 has 16 amino acids. V was shortened by 8 bases and J by 2 bases, with 19 bases between the two germline ends.

V is TRBV6-5 and J is TRBJ1-2, with D unclear. Per germline, CDR1 MNHEY and CDR2 SVGAGI. CDR3 length: 14 amino acids. V gave up 5 bases and J gave up 0 bases, with 10 bases separating them. The CDR3 DNA is TGTGCCAGCAGTCCCCTCGGGTCTAACTATGGCTACACCTTC. Its translation: CASSPLGSNYGYTF.

As for this clone: Within the sample, other DNA sequences also encode this same CDR3. The chain couples TRBV5-6 to TRBJ2-7; D perhaps matches TRBD1 (5 bases). Germline V gene data show CDR1 as SGHDT and CDR2 as YYEEEE. This CDR3 is 14 amino acids long. V was shortened by 0 bases and J by 4 bases, with 11 bases between the two germline ends. The CDR3 DNA sequence: TGTGCCAGCAGCTTGGGTCAGGGAAGGTACGAGCAGTACTTC. Its translation: CASSLGQGRYEQYF.

The CDR3 loop reads CASSLREGASYEQYF. The CDR3 bases are TGTGCCAGCAGCCTCAGGGAGGGGGCCTCCTACGAGCAGTACTTC. The genes are TRBV11-2 and TRBJ2-7; D tentatively reads TRBD1 or TRBD2 (7 bases each). Germline CDR1 SGHAT, CDR2 FQNNGV. Trimming stripped 5 bases from V and 0 bases from J, with 14 bases between. CDR3 length: 15 amino acids.

The J gene is TRBJ1-4, the V gene TRBV30, with TRBD1 as a possible D gene (6 bases). Germline CDR1 reads GTSNPN; CDR2 reads SVGIG (reference sequence). Trimming shortened V by 0 bases and J by 8 bases, and 16 bases separated the two germline ends. CDR3 size: 15 residues. The CDR3 nucleotides are TGTGCCTGGAGTGTACCACAGGGAATTAAAGAAAAACTGTTTTTT. Its protein is CAWSVPQGIKEKLFF.

The V gene is TRBV10-2, the J gene TRBJ2-3; D is possibly TRBD2 (6 bases). V was trimmed by 4 bases and J by 8 bases, leaving 13 bases between them. CDR1 is WSHSY, CDR2 SAAADI, per germline. This CDR3 comprises 13 residues. DNA for the CDR3: TGCGCCAGCAGTGTGGGGGGAGCGAGTACGCAGTATTTT. It specifies CASSVGGASTQYF.

This clone was seen a few times. The chain recombines TRBV6-1 with TRBJ1-5, with TRBD1 matching 8 bases. CDR1 is MNHNS and CDR2 is SASEGT in the germline V gene. The CDR3 totals 13 residues. The J segment lost 7 bases and the V segment lost 4 bases, leaving 3 bases of the junction unmatched. The CDR3 bases are TGTGCCAGCAGTGTCGACAGGGGACAGCCCCAGCATTTT. This sequence encodes CASSVDRGQPQHF.

V is TRBV23-1 and J is TRBJ2-7; a possible D gene is TRBD1 (7 bases). TRBV23-1 is noted as an ORF with a role that remains uncertain. This CDR3 is built from 20 residues. Deletions cut 4 bases from V and 3 bases from J, with 31 bases between. CDR3 in DNA: TGCGCCAGCAGTCGGCAGGGGTTCGGCGGGACAGTCTTACAAGGCTACGAGCAGTACTTC. This translates into CASSRQGFGGTVLQGYEQYF.

The CDR3 sequence: CASSPLNYGYTF. DNA of the CDR3: TGTGCCAGCTCACCCCTGAACTATGGCTACACCTTC. J is TRBJ1-2 and V is TRBV18, with D unclear. Between the trimmed V and J ends, which lost 3 bases and 2 bases, there was a span of 4 bases. The V gene's germline CDR1 is KGHSH and CDR2 LQKENI. The CDR3 runs 12 residues. Using reference TRBV18 and TRBJ1-2 for the parts outside the CDR3, the full variable domain is NAGVMQNPRHLVRRRGQEARLRCSPMKGHSHVYWYRQLPEEGLKFMVYLQKENIIDESGMPKERFSAEFPKEGPSILRIQQVVRGDSAAYFCASSPLNYGYTFGSGTRLTVV.

This clone has a count of ten or more. This rearrangement joins TRBV28 to TRBJ1-2, with D possibly TRBD1 on 5 matching bases. Germline V gene data show CDR1 as MDHEN and CDR2 as SYDVKM. There are 13 residues in the CDR3. V lost 6 bases to trimming and J lost 2 bases, with 10 bases between them. CDR3 region: CASSDRGNYGYTF. The CDR3 coding sequence is TGTGCCAGCAGCGACAGAGGGAACTATGGCTACACCTTC.

The V call is TRBV5-4, the J call TRBJ2-1, with 9 positions matching TRBD2. Germline V CDR1 and CDR2: SGHNT, YYREEE (reference sequence). V was pared by 4 bases and J by 4 bases, with 9 bases of the junction left unmatched. The CDR3 has 16 amino acids. The DNA for the CDR3 is TGTGCCAGCAGCCGTATAGCGGGAGTATCTTACAATGAGCAGTTCTTC. It yields the protein CASSRIAGVSYNEQFF.

The genes are TRBV6-9 and TRBJ2-1, with D uncertain. The CDR3 is 14 residues long. CDR1 and CDR2 (germline): MNHGY, SVAAGI. V was pared by 5 bases and J by 8 bases, with 16 bases between. The CDR3 protein is CASSPTEKSDEQFF. The CDR3 coding sequence is TGTGCCAGCAGTCCCACGGAGAAGTCAGATGAGCAGTTCTTC.

The chain combines TRBV6-6 with TRBJ1-2, with 9 bases fitting TRBD1. Looked up from germline, CDR1 is MNHNY and CDR2 is SVGAGI (reference sequence). The CDR3 contains 16 residues. The trim removed 6 bases at V and 5 bases at J, leaving 13 bases unmatched. The CDR3 DNA reads as TGTGCCAGCAGCACGGGACAGGGTAGGGGGGATTATGGCTACACCTTC. This codes for CASSTGQGRGDYGYTF.

This clone was observed many times. This specimen includes other DNA sequences encoding the same CDR3. The chain joins TRBV18 to TRBJ1-2; D is possibly TRBD1 (5 bases). Germline V gene data show CDR1 as KGHSH and CDR2 as LQKENI. The CDR3 loop spans 14 amino acids. Trimming removed 3 bases from V and 4 bases from J, with 12 bases in between. CDR3 residues: CASSPEGQGYGYTF. The CDR3 DNA reads as TGTGCCAGCTCACCGGAGGGGCAGGGCTATGGCTACACCTTC. Full variable domain (outside the CDR3, taken from reference TRBV18 and TRBJ1-2): NAGVMQNPRHLVRRRGQEARLRCSPMKGHSHVYWYRQLPEEGLKFMVYLQKENIIDESGMPKERFSAEFPKEGPSILRIQQVVRGDSAAYFCASSPEGQGYGYTFGSGTRLTVV.

This clone has just one count. The chain couples TRBV20-1 to TRBJ2-1; the D is unclear. The CDR3 has 11 residues. Germline CDR1 reads DFQATT; CDR2 reads SNEGSKA (reference sequence). V dropped 3 bases and J dropped 9 bases, with 9 bases sitting between them. CDR3 DNA: TGCAGTGCTAGGAGAACAGCTGAGCAGTTCTTC. It is translated as CSARRTAEQFF.

Points on this clone: A much larger clone lies a single base off, so this may be a read error. The CDR3 region has the DNA TGTGCCAGCAGCTTGGGGGAGGGATACGAGCAGTACTTC. This encodes CASSLGEGYEQYF. V gene TRBV5-5 combines with J gene TRBJ2-7; 7 bases are shared with TRBD2. CDR3 length: 13 amino acids. V trimming: 0 bases; J trimming: 4 bases; junction bases outside the gene matches: 1. CDR1 is SGHKS and CDR2 is YYEKEE in the germline V gene (reference sequence).

The J gene is TRBJ2-5, the V gene TRBV19; D might be TRBD2 (6 bases). This CDR3 spans 16 amino acids. Germline CDR1 LNHDA, CDR2 SQIVND (reference sequence). V was cut by 5 bases and J by 4 bases, with 20 bases left in between. The CDR3 sequence is CASSDSGLRATETQYF. The DNA of the CDR3 is TGTGCCAGTAGTGACTCGGGACTCCGAGCCACAGAGACCCAGTACTTC.

The chain couples TRBV28 to TRBJ1-3, with D unresolved. V lost 6 bases and J lost 8, with 8 bases in between. This CDR3 has 11 residues. Germline V CDR1 and CDR2: MDHEN, SYDVKM. Here the CDR3 reads CASRAADTIYF. CDR3 coding DNA: TGTGCCAGCAGAGCCGCGGACACCATATATTTT.

This chain connects TRBV6-1 to TRBJ1-5, with D unclear. The CDR3 length is 14 residues. Germline V gives CDR1 MNHNS, CDR2 SASEGT. Trimming took 6 bases from V and 2 from J, leaving 11 bases between them. CDR3 nucleotide sequence: TGTGCCAGCAGAACCGACCGGGGCAATCAGCCCCAGCATTTT. Encoded protein: CASRTDRGNQPQHF.

Only one count was recorded for this clone. The V call is TRBV2, the J call TRBJ2-3, with 12 nucleotides matching TRBD2. The junction had 14 bases not matched to a gene; V was cut back by 7 bases and J by 0 bases. The CDR3 contains 19 residues. Per the germline V gene, CDR1 is SNHLY and CDR2 is FYNNEI. CDR3 sequence (DNA): TGTGCCAGCACCAAAACAAGGGTGCTAGCGGGGGGGAGCACAGATACGCAGTATTTT. Protein sequence: CASTKTRVLAGGSTDTQYF.

The chain joins TRBV7-6 to TRBJ2-5, with 12 bases matching TRBD2. The CDR3 is 16 residues long. The germline gives CDR1 SGHVS, CDR2 FNYEAQ. Trimming cost V 5 bases and J 5 bases; bases outside gene matches: 9. As DNA, the CDR3 is TGTGCCAGCAGCCCGTGGACTAGCGGGAATCGGGAGACCCAGTACTTC. It codes for CASSPWTSGNRETQYF.